This T cell receptor beta chain is drawn from a study of T cells expressing NK-cell markers. TCRdb reworked the 5' RACE reads into one entry per CDR3 protein, no DNA. Its listing shows 400,000 or so distinct CDR3 sequences. The length of the CDR3 is 14 residues. The V gene's germline CDR1 is SGHRS and CDR2 YFSETQ. The clonotype comes from a woman aged 45-65 years in good health. The V call is TRBV5-1, the J call TRBJ2-7; no DNA is available, so the TRBD2 call from TCRdb remains unchecked. The sample was blood T cells: a sorted CD56 or NKG2C T cell subset, CD4+ or CD8+ T cells, or bulk PBMC T cells (not recorded which). CDR3 sequence reads: CASSQTRGAYEQYF.